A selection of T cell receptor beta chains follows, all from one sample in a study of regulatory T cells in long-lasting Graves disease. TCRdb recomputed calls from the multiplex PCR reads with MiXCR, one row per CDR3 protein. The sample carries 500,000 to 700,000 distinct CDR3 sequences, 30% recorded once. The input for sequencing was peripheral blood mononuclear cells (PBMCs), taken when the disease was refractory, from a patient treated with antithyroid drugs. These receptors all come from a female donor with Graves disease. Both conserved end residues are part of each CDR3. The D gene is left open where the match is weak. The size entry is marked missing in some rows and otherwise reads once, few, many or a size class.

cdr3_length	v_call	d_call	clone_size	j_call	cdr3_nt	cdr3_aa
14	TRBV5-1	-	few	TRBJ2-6	TGCGCCAGCCAGCTCCACTCTGGGGCCAACGTCCTGACTTTC	CASQLHSGANVLTF
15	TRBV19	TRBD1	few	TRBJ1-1	TGTGCCAGTAGTGCGATCCAGGGGGCGATCACTGAAGCTTTCTTT	CASSAIQGAITEAFF
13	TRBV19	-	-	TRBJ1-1	TGTGCCAGTAAGCAGGACACCAACACTGAAGCTTTCTTT	CASKQDTNTEAFF
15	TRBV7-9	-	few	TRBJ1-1	TGTGCCAGCAGCTTAGAGGGGTGGAGACGCACTGAAGCTTTCTTT	CASSLEGWRRTEAFF
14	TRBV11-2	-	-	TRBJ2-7	TGTGCCAGCAGCTTAGTACAGGGAGGTAGCGAGCAGTACTTC	CASSLVQGGSEQYF
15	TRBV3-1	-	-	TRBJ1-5	TGTGCCAGCAGCCCAACCATAGCGAGCAATCAGCCCCAGCATTTT	CASSPTIASNQPQHF
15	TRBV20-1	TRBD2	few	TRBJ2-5	TGCAGTGCTATGAGACTAGCGGTTACAGGGGAGACCCAGTACTTC	CSAMRLAVTGETQYF
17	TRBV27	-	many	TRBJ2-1	TGTGCCAGCAGCCCCGGGGCGGGTCCCAGCTCCTACAATGAGCAGTTCTTC	CASSPGAGPSSYNEQFF
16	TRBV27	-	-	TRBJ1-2	TGTGCCAGCAGTTCTCTGGGGACCTCACGGGACTATGGCTACACCTTC	CASSSLGTSRDYGYTF
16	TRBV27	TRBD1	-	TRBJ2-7	TGTGCCAGCAGTTCCAGGATTAGGACAGGTTCCTACGAGCAGTACTTC	CASSSRIRTGSYEQYF
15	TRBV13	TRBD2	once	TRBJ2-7	TGTGCCAGCAGCCTCGGACTAGCGCTTTCCCACGAGCAGTACTTC	CASSLGLALSHEQYF
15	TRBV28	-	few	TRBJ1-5	TGTGCCAGCAGCCACCTCCGGACCAGCAATCAGCCCCAGCATTTT	CASSHLRTSNQPQHF